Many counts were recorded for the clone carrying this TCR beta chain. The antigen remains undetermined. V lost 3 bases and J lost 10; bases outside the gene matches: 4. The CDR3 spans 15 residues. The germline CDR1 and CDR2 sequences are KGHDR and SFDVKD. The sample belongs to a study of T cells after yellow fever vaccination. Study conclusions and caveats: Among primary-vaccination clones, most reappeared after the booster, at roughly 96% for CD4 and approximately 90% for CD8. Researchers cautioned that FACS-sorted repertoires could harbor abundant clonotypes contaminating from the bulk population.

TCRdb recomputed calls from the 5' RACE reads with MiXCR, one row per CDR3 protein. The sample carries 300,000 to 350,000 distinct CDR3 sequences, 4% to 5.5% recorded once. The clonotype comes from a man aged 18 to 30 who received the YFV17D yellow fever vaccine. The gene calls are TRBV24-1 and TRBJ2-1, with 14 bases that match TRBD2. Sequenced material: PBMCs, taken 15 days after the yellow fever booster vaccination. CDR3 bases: TGTGCCACCAGTGATCACGGGACTAGCGGGGGAGAGCAGTTCTTC. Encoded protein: CATSDHGTSGGEQFF.